The 10 T cell receptor beta chains listed next were all sequenced from one sample in a study of early T cells in non-severe SARS-CoV-2 infection. TCRdb ran MiXCR on the 5' RACE reads and lists one entry per CDR3 protein. The sample gives 70,000 to 95,000 distinct CDR3 sequences, about 9.6% of which show up once; roughly 5% is in the top ten. Sequences were obtained from whole blood. The origin of the receptors is an adult who was a healthcare worker with PCR-confirmed SARS-CoV-2 infection or an uninfected control (not recorded which).

There are a few counts of this clonotype. This chain uses TRBV3-1 with TRBJ1-4; TRBD1 matches 8 bases. The CDR3 consists of 19 residues. V shed 4 bases and J 0 bases; nucleotides not matched to a gene: 13. CDR1 LGHDT and CDR2 YNNKEL come from the germline V gene (reference sequence). CDR3 residues: CASSRPPGTGGTTNEKLFF. Written as DNA, the CDR3 is TGTGCCAGCAGCCGGCCTCCCGGGACAGGAGGAACAACTAATGAAAAACTGTTTTTT.

This chain connects TRBV27 to TRBJ2-7; no reliable D call. The CDR3 contains 14 residues. V lost 2 bases, J lost 6 bases, and 14 bases lay in between. Germline V gene data show CDR1 as MNHEY and CDR2 as SMNVEV (reference sequence). The CDR3: CASSLAGPMTEQYF. The CDR3 region has the DNA TGTGCCAGCAGTTTAGCAGGACCCATGACCGAGCAGTACTTC.

This clonotype was observed at least ten times. The chain carries TRBV28 and TRBJ1-2, with TRBD1 as a possible D gene (6 bases). The CDR3 extends over 14 amino acids. Germline CDR1 and CDR2: MDHEN and SYDVKM. The V end was cut by 6 bases, the J end by 4 bases, with 15 bases between. The CDR3 spells CASRPGTSPYGYTF. CDR3 in DNA: TGTGCCAGCAGGCCCGGGACATCCCCCTATGGCTACACCTTC.

This clonotype showed up just a few times. This chain connects TRBV28 to TRBJ1-4; TRBD1 matches at 7 bases. Germline V gene lookup returns CDR1 MDHEN and CDR2 SYDVKM. Trimming at V came to 5 bases and at J to 5 bases, leaving 8 bases not matched to a gene. This CDR3 comprises 15 residues. Here the CDR3 reads CASSPTGTVNEKLFF. CDR3 nucleotide sequence: TGTGCCAGCAGTCCTACCGGGACAGTAAATGAAAAACTGTTTTTT.

The sample holds a few counts of this clonotype. The rearrangement joins TRBV2 to TRBJ1-2; 7 positions match TRBD1. Germline V gene lookup returns CDR1 SNHLY and CDR2 FYNNEI. This CDR3 region has 14 residues. J was trimmed by 8 bases and V by 4 bases; bases with no gene match: 10. In DNA form, the CDR3 reads TGTGCCAGCAGTGTGTCTCGTACAGGGGAAGGCTACACCTTC. This translates into CASSVSRTGEGYTF.

The chain employs TRBV28 and TRBJ2-7; TRBD2 matches 8 bases. This CDR3 spans 15 amino acids. The germline V gene encodes CDR1 MDHEN and CDR2 SYDVKM. The ends lost 6 bases at V and 7 bases at J; junction bases unmatched: 14. The CDR3 loop reads CASSSLSGTAGEQYF. DNA for the CDR3: TGTGCCAGCAGCTCCCTTAGCGGGACGGCGGGGGAGCAGTACTTC.

This chain uses TRBV4-2 with TRBJ2-7; a possible D gene is TRBD2 (6 bases). Trimming left V 0 bases short and J 3 bases short, with 12 bases between. The CDR3 sequence is 15 residues long. Germline loops: CDR1 LGHNA, CDR2 YNFKEQ. As DNA, the CDR3 is TGTGCCAGCAGCCAAGAGAGTCGCGGGAACTACGAGCAGTACTTC. Amino acid sequence: CASSQESRGNYEQYF.

This clonotype was seen many times. The chain carries TRBV28 and TRBJ2-7; no reliable D call. This CDR3 contains 12 residues. Trimming stripped 4 bases from V and 3 bases from J, with 7 bases between. The germline CDR1 and CDR2 sequences are MDHEN and SYDVKM. This CDR3 is CASSWWVYEQYF. The DNA of the CDR3 is TGTGCCAGCAGTTGGTGGGTCTACGAGCAGTACTTC.

This clonotype showed up many times. The chain employs TRBV9 and TRBJ2-1, with 8 bases that match TRBD2. Germline loops: CDR1 SGDLS, CDR2 YYNGEE. CDR3 length: 17 amino acids. Losses at the gene ends were 0 bases for V and 8 bases for J; bases not matched to a gene: 13. The CDR3 loop reads CASSVGPFGTSQDEQFF. CDR3 bases: TGTGCCAGCAGCGTAGGGCCCTTCGGGACTAGTCAGGATGAGCAGTTCTTC.

This clonotype was detected a few times. The rearrangement uses TRBV20-1 and TRBJ1-5; TRBD1 matches 7 bases. The ends lost 3 bases at V and 0 bases at J; junction bases unmatched: 5. The V gene's germline CDR1 is DFQATT and CDR2 SNEGSKA (reference sequence). The CDR3 contains 15 residues. The CDR3 region is CSASTGAYSNQPQHF. The CDR3, as DNA: TGCAGTGCTAGTACAGGGGCCTATAGCAATCAGCCCCAGCATTTT.